Following are 15 T cell receptor beta chains from one sample sequenced in a study of shared clonotypes between healthy human individuals. Generated by immunoSEQ multiplex PCR, the TCRdb table keeps only in-frame clones and is missing some. The table shows about 490,000 clones, with roughly 85% occurring only once. Material: PBMCs. These receptors were obtained from a woman aged 40 to 50 in good health. Some clones in this sample may be carry-over from other donors' samples.

This clone has more than one count but fewer than ten. This chain connects TRBV9 to TRBJ1-1, with a weak D call TRBD1 (5 bases). With 4 bases removed from V and 1 base from J, the gap between germline ends came to 11 bases. Germline assignment: CDR1 SGDLS and CDR2 YYNGEE. The CDR3 is 14 amino acids. The CDR3 loop reads CASSSHGGNTEAFF. The CDR3 coding sequence is TGTGCCAGCAGCTCCCACGGGGGGAACACTGAAGCTTTCTTT.

Points on this clone: Additional DNA sequences in this sample encode the identical CDR3. The rearrangement joins TRBV10-2 to TRBJ1-5; 8 bases line up with TRBD1. Germline V lookup: CDR1 WSHSY, CDR2 SAAADI. Trimming took 2 bases from V and 5 from J; bases not matched to a gene: 8. The CDR3 is 16 residues long. CDR3 in DNA: TGCGCCAGCAGTGAGACCCGGGGACAGGCAGATCAGCCCCAGCATTTT. This codes for CASSETRGQADQPQHF.

The sample holds many counts of this clone. The same CDR3 arises from other DNA sequences in this sample as well. The chain combines TRBV6-5 with TRBJ2-7; possible D gene TRBD1, 6 bases. Per germline, CDR1 MNHEY and CDR2 SVGAGI. V was cut by 6 bases and J by 4 bases, with 10 bases left in between. CDR3 length: 12 residues. The CDR3 protein is CASRRTDYEQYF. Here the CDR3 DNA reads TGTGCCAGCAGGAGGACAGATTACGAGCAGTACTTC.

The chain links TRBV28 to TRBJ2-1, with D possibly being TRBD2 (5 bases). Trimming stripped 0 bases from V and 9 bases from J, with 27 bases between. From germline, CDR1 is MDHEN and CDR2 SYDVKM. CDR3 length: 19 amino acids. The chain's CDR3 is CASSLWSGHQSPAGGEQFF. The CDR3 nucleotides are TGTGCCAGCAGTTTATGGAGCGGCCACCAGAGTCCTGCGGGTGGTGAGCAGTTCTTC. Complete variable domain (other parts from reference TRBV28 and TRBJ2-1): DVKVTQSSRYLVKRTGEKVFLECVQDMDHENMFWYRQDPGLGLRLIYFSYDVKMKEKGDIPEGYSVSREKKERFSLILESASTNQTSMYLCASSLWSGHQSPAGGEQFFGPGTRLTVL.

The rearrangement uses TRBV21-1 and TRBJ1-2; TRBD1, as called in the table, went unchecked against the DNA. TRBV21-1 is reported as a pseudogene. CDR3 size: 16 residues. CDR3 residues: CASSATGIVFLYGYTF. The DNA for the CDR3 is TGTGCCAGCAGCGCGACAGGGATCGTTTTCCTTTATGGCTACACCTTC.

The genes are TRBV4-2 and TRBJ2-1; D is undetermined. Trimming stripped 0 bases from V and 6 bases from J, with 12 bases between. Germline loops: CDR1 LGHNA, CDR2 YNFKEQ. This CDR3 is built from 15 residues. DNA for the CDR3: TGTGCCAGCAGCCAAGATATCGACTTACTCAATGAGCAGTTCTTC. It specifies CASSQDIDLLNEQFF.

The chain links TRBV28 to TRBJ2-2; the match to TRBD2 covers 9 bases. The J segment lost 1 base and the V segment lost 5 bases, leaving 2 bases of the junction unmatched. Per the germline V gene, CDR1 is MDHEN and CDR2 is SYDVKM. The CDR3 has 15 residues. The CDR3, as DNA: TGTGCCAGCAGTCAAGCGGGAGGGAACACCGGGGAGCTGTTTTTT. Translating gives CASSQAGGNTGELFF.

This chain links TRBV7-8 with TRBJ2-7; 8 bases agree with TRBD2. The CDR3 has 14 amino acids. Germline loops: CDR1 SGHVS, CDR2 FQNEAQ. V dropped 2 bases and J dropped 3; count of bases not matched to a gene: 3. The CDR3 DNA follows: TGTGCCAGCAGCTTACGGGAGGGCCACTACGAGCAGTACTTC. Translating gives CASSLREGHYEQYF.

The V gene is TRBV5-1, the J gene TRBJ2-5; D might be TRBD2 (6 bases). There are 15 residues in the CDR3. CDR1 and CDR2 from the germline V gene are SGHRS and YFSETQ. Trimming took off 4 bases at V and 3 bases at J, with 16 bases between the two ends. The CDR3 bases are TGCGCCAGCAGCCCAGATCCCCTAGCGAAAGAGACCCAGTACTTC. Translation: CASSPDPLAKETQYF. The full variable domain, with the rest looked up from reference TRBV5-1 and TRBJ2-5, is KAGVTQTPRYLIKTRGQQVTLSCSPISGHRSVSWYQQTPGQGLQFLFEYFSETQRNKGNFPGRFSGRQFSNSRSEMNVSTLELGDSALYLCASSPDPLAKETQYFGPGTRLLVL.

This rearrangement joins TRBV7-2 to TRBJ2-3, with a possible D match to TRBD2 (6 bases). The germline CDR1 and CDR2 sequences are SGHTA and FQGNSA. The CDR3 totals 14 residues. Trimming stripped 0 bases from V and 3 bases from J, with 7 bases between. CDR3 DNA sequence: TGTGCCAGCAGCTTAGCGCGGGGAACAGATACGCAGTATTTT. This translates into CASSLARGTDTQYF.

The sample holds a few counts of this clone. CDR3 region: CASSLSSMGDNEQFF. The CDR3 nucleotides read TGTGCCAGCAGCTTGAGTTCTATGGGAGACAATGAGCAGTTCTTC. This chain joins TRBV5-4 and TRBJ2-1; perhaps TRBD2 as D (5 bases). The length of the CDR3 is 15 residues. Germline assignment: CDR1 SGHNT and CDR2 YYREEE (reference sequence). V lost 1 base and J 5 bases, leaving 13 bases between the germline ends.

The J gene is TRBJ2-7, the V gene TRBV19; 8 nucleotides match TRBD2. Germline V gives CDR1 LNHDA, CDR2 SQIVND (reference sequence). CDR3 size: 16 residues. The V gene end was trimmed by 6 bases and the J gene end by 4 bases; junction bases not matched to a gene: 14. For the CDR3, the DNA is TGTGCCAGTAGCCCGCGGGGGGCGGGAGGACTTTACGAGCAGTACTTC. Translation: CASSPRGAGGLYEQYF.

This clone appeared a single time. This sequence joins TRBV5-1 and TRBJ1-4; D is uncertain. Per the germline V gene, CDR1 is SGHRS and CDR2 is YFSETQ. Deletions cut 0 bases from V and 5 bases from J, with 8 bases between. The CDR3 totals 14 residues. This CDR3 reads CASSLDMLNEKLFF. The CDR3 DNA follows: TGCGCCAGCAGCTTGGACATGTTAAATGAAAAACTGTTTTTT.

The chain is built from TRBV7-9 and TRBJ1-2, with TRBD1 as a possible D gene (5 bases). This CDR3 comprises 15 residues. Germline V gene lookup returns CDR1 SEHNR and CDR2 FQNEAQ (reference sequence). V was cut by 1 base and J by 3 bases, with 12 bases left in between. This chain's CDR3 is CASSLGREVDYGYTF. As DNA, the CDR3 is TGTGCCAGCAGCTTAGGCAGGGAGGTAGACTATGGCTACACCTTC. Using reference TRBV7-9 and TRBJ1-2 for the parts outside the CDR3, the full variable domain is DTGVSQNPRHKITKRGQNVTFRCDPISEHNRLYWYRQTLGQGPEFLTYFQNEAQLEKSRLLSDRFSAERPKGSFSTLEIQRTEQGDSAMYLCASSLGREVDYGYTFGSGTRLTVV.

The J gene is TRBJ1-2, the V gene TRBV6-5, with 9 bases identical to TRBD1. The germline gives CDR1 MNHEY, CDR2 SVGAGI. V was pared by 2 bases and J by 0 bases, with 4 bases of the junction left unmatched. CDR3 length: 16 residues. CDR3 amino acids: CASSYGRDRANYGYTF. The CDR3 bases are TGTGCCAGCAGTTACGGTCGGGACAGGGCTAACTATGGCTACACCTTC.